This T cell receptor (beta chain) comes out of a study of blood T cells in healthy people across ages. A second PCR, run for roughly 7 to 12 cycles, used a sample-barcoded 5' primer plus a J-beta primer mix. TCRdb independently ran MiXCR on the 5' RACE reads; one entry per CDR3 protein. The sample holds about 650,000 distinct CDR3 sequences, 52% seen once. Between the trimmed V and J ends, which lost 5 bases and 6 bases, there was a span of 14 bases. CDR3 length equals 14 residues. Germline V CDR1 and CDR2: MNHEY, SVGAGI. V and J are TRBV6-5 and TRBJ2-4, with D perhaps TRBD1 (6 bases). The sequence derives from a woman older than 75 in good health. Input material: blood. As DNA, the CDR3 is TGTGCCAGCAGTCAGACTCAGGGGTCAAACATTCAGTACTTC. This gives the protein CASSQTQGSNIQYF.